A single sample is the source of the 13 T cell receptor beta chains below, sequenced in a study of radiotherapy plus CTLA-4 blockade in lung cancer (dated by TCRdb to the late 2010s). Library generation was performed with the immunoSEQ multiplex PCR assay. In TCRdb, the immuneACCESS table is reduced to in-frame sequences with V and J assigned. These tables do not hold every clone; where another copy was compared, an unresolved V gene accounts for under half, and the others remain unexplained. The sample records about 94,000 clones, roughly 80% of which are singletons. The ten largest clones take up roughly a quarter of the sample. The material was peripheral blood, obtained from a patient treated with radiotherapy plus ipilimumab. The receptor set was obtained from a human donor with non-small cell lung cancer that progressed on radiotherapy plus ipilimumab.

This chain uses TRBV12-5 with TRBJ2-3; D gene ambiguous. Germline lookup yields CDR1 LGHNT and CDR2 FRNRAP. Trimming removed 5 bases from V and 4 bases from J, with 10 bases in between. CDR3 length: 13 residues. The DNA for the CDR3 is TGTGCTAGTGGTGCCGTAGCATCAGATACGCAGTATTTT. Translating it yields CASGAVASDTQYF.

V and J are TRBV27 and TRBJ2-5; 7 bases map to TRBD1. The germline V gene has CDR1 MNHEY and CDR2 SMNVEV (reference sequence). This CDR3 comprises 13 residues. V shed 6 bases and J 5 bases; nucleotides not matched to a gene: 6. This chain's CDR3 is CASRRTGAETQYF. The CDR3 DNA is TGTGCCAGCAGGAGAACAGGGGCGGAGACCCAGTACTTC.

The V call is TRBV18, the J call TRBJ1-2; 12 bases fit TRBD1. The CDR3 is made up of 16 amino acids. Germline loops: CDR1 KGHSH, CDR2 LQKENI. V lost 5 bases to trimming and J lost 3 bases; unmatched junction nucleotides: 7. The CDR3 DNA follows: TGTGCCAGCTCAAACGGGACAGGGGGCGTTTACTATGGCTACACCTTC. It specifies CASSNGTGGVYYGYTF.

This clone occurred a few times. The chain combines TRBV12-5 with TRBJ2-7; 10 nucleotides match TRBD1. V shed 6 bases and J 3 bases; nucleotides not matched to a gene: 11. Per the germline V gene, CDR1 is LGHNT and CDR2 is FRNRAP. CDR3 length: 16 amino acids. The CDR3 region has the DNA TGTGCTAGTGGCCTTATCCGGGACAGGGGACACTACGAGCAGTACTTC. Translating gives CASGLIRDRGHYEQYF.

The chain couples TRBV5-6 to TRBJ2-7; perhaps TRBD1 as D (6 bases). The V gene's germline CDR1 is SGHDT and CDR2 YYEEEE. V was pared by 1 base and J by 6 bases, with 11 bases between. The CDR3 runs to 13 residues. CDR3 amino acids: CASSLTGPGEQYF. The CDR3 nucleotides read TGTGCCAGCAGCTTGACAGGGCCGGGCGAGCAGTACTTC.

This clone occurred a few times. The chain employs TRBV27 and TRBJ2-3; D is possibly TRBD2 (5 bases). CDR3 length equals 14 residues. The V end was cut by 0 bases, the J end by 4 bases, with 8 bases between. Germline CDR1 MNHEY, CDR2 SMNVEV (reference sequence). As DNA, the CDR3 is TGTGCCAGCAGTTTATCGTCTAGCCCAGATACGCAGTATTTT. It translates to CASSLSSSPDTQYF.

CDR3 in amino acids: CASSGTGSHEQYV. Here the CDR3 DNA reads TGTGCCAGCAGTGGGACAGGGAGCCACGAGCAGTACGTC. The J gene is TRBJ2-7, the V gene TRBV2; 8 nucleotides align to TRBD1. The CDR3 length is 13 residues. Trimming took 4 bases from V and 5 from J; bases not matched to a gene: 4. CDR1 and CDR2 (germline): SNHLY, FYNNEI.

The V call is TRBV27, the J call TRBJ1-2; 9 bases match TRBD1. Germline loops: CDR1 MNHEY, CDR2 SMNVEV (reference sequence). J was trimmed by 6 bases and V by 6 bases; bases with no gene match: 8. The CDR3 is made up of 14 amino acids. The CDR3 sequence is CASRGTGGLDGYTF. CDR3 nucleotides: TGTGCCAGCAGGGGAACAGGGGGCTTGGATGGCTACACCTTC.

The CDR3 is CASSGGGTANSPLHF. The CDR3 nucleotides read TGTGCCAGCAGCGGGGGTGGGACAGCCAATTCACCCCTCCACTTT. The V and J genes are TRBV9 and TRBJ1-6; 7 positions agree with TRBD1. V gave up 3 bases and J gave up 7 bases; unmatched junction bases: 7. This CDR3 has 15 amino acids. CDR1 SGDLS and CDR2 YYNGEE come from the germline V gene.

The V call is TRBV28, the J call TRBJ2-1; D may be TRBD1 (5 bases). Trimming removed 2 bases from V and 6 bases from J, with 17 bases in between. CDR1 MDHEN and CDR2 SYDVKM come from the germline V gene. The CDR3 runs to 16 residues. The CDR3, as DNA: TGTGCCAGCAGTTTAATGGGGCCCCACGATTCCAATGAGCAGTTCTTC. Residues: CASSLMGPHDSNEQFF.

Worth noting for this clone: The germline gene is not matched at one end of the junction; a read error may be the cause. The same CDR3 can be traced to other DNA sequences in this sample. The chain's CDR3 is CASSPTGLGTDTQYF. CDR3 bases: TGCGCCAGCTCACCAACTGGACTGGGCACAGATACGCAGTATTTT. The chain links TRBV18 to TRBJ2-3; possible D gene TRBD2, 5 bases. The germline gives CDR1 KGHSH, CDR2 LQKENI. The CDR3 totals 15 residues.

The gene calls are TRBV6-4 and TRBJ1-5; a weak D match, TRBD1 (5 bases). V lost 8 bases, J lost 0 bases, and 11 bases lay in between. The CDR3 extends over 14 amino acids. Germline V gene sequence: CDR1 MRHNA, CDR2 SNTAGT. The CDR3 sequence is CASGDGNSNQPQHF. CDR3 coding DNA: TGTGCCAGCGGGGACGGAAATAGCAATCAGCCCCAGCATTTT.

In its sample, this clone was seen once. This chain uses TRBV10-3 with TRBJ2-5; TRBD2 matches at 8 bases. Trimming at V came to 3 bases and at J to 5 bases, leaving 14 bases not matched to a gene. The length of the CDR3 is 17 residues. In germline, CDR1 is ENHRY, CDR2 SYGVKD. In nucleotides, the CDR3 is TGTGCCATCAGTGAAATGGCGGTCGGGAGGGCCGGGGAGACCCAGTACTTC. Translated, it gives CAISEMAVGRAGETQYF.